One and the same sample provided the 20 T cell receptor beta chains below, sequenced in a study of chemoradiotherapy in HPV16-positive cancers. Repertoires were generated with immunoSEQ multiplex PCR, while TCRdb's copy carries only in-frame clones and drops some. Of 9,500 to 15,000 clones listed, 90% were seen once; the top ten hold roughly 2.5%. The biological material was taken from a patient who underwent chemoradiotherapy. These receptors were taken from a human donor with HPV-associated anogenital cancer.

The chain uses TRBV14 and TRBJ2-1; 8 positions agree with TRBD2. Germline V gene sequence: CDR1 SGHDN, CDR2 FVKESK. Losses at the gene ends were 1 base for V and 6 bases for J; bases not matched to a gene: 5. CDR3 size: 15 residues. CDR3 coding DNA: TGTGCCAGCAGCCAAGCCGGGGGGGCCGGCAATGAGCAGTTCTTC. Translating it yields CASSQAGGAGNEQFF.

The chain recombines TRBV4-1 with TRBJ1-1, with a weak D call TRBD1 (5 bases). The germline V and J ends were trimmed by 0 bases and 5 bases, with 16 bases remaining between them. Germline lookup yields CDR1 MGHRA and CDR2 YSYEKL. The CDR3 length is 16 residues. CDR3 loop: CASSQEGVGGRTEAFF. Here the CDR3 DNA reads TGCGCCAGCAGCCAAGAGGGCGTGGGGGGACGAACTGAAGCTTTCTTT.

This clone was seen only once. The rearrangement links TRBV7-8 to TRBJ2-7; the match to TRBD2 covers 9 bases. Per germline, CDR1 SGHVS and CDR2 FQNEAQ. V shed 4 bases and J 2 bases; nucleotides not matched to a gene: 6. The CDR3 consists of 15 residues. This chain's CDR3 is CASSSGAGGAYEQYF. The CDR3 DNA is TGTGCCAGCAGCTCAGGAGCGGGGGGTGCCTACGAGCAGTACTTC.

This chain joins TRBV11-1 and TRBJ2-7, with TRBD2 matching over 14 bases. Germline V gene data show CDR1 as SGHAT and CDR2 as FQDESV (reference sequence). The CDR3 covers 17 residues. V lost 0 bases, J lost 5 bases, and 6 bases stayed unmatched. DNA for the CDR3: TGTGCCAGCAGCTTAGCTGGGGGACTAGCGGGAGCTCACGAGCAGTACTTC. Translating gives CASSLAGGLAGAHEQYF.

The V gene is TRBV29-1, the J gene TRBJ2-5, with TRBD1 identical over 10 bases. The CDR3 is 14 amino acids. CDR1 and CDR2 (germline): SQVTM, ANQGSEA. Losses at the gene ends were 3 bases for V and 5 bases for J; bases not matched to a gene: 6. As DNA, the CDR3 is TGCAGCGTTGATGGACAGGGGGTATTGGAGACCCAGTACTTC. This translates into CSVDGQGVLETQYF. Full variable domain (rest looked up from reference TRBV29-1 and TRBJ2-5): SAVISQKPSRDICQRGTSLTIQCQVDSQVTMMFWYRQQPGQSLTLIATANQGSEATYESGFVIDKFPISRPNLTFSTLTVSNMSPEDSSIYLCSVDGQGVLETQYFGPGTRLLVL.

The gene calls are TRBV15 and TRBJ2-7; D might be TRBD1 (7 bases). This CDR3 contains 15 residues. The V gene lost 5 bases and the J gene lost 2 bases, with 16 bases spanning the gap. CDR1 is LNHNV, CDR2 YYDKDF, per germline (reference sequence). This chain's CDR3 is CATSARQGGPYEQYF. CDR3 DNA: TGTGCCACCAGCGCACGACAGGGAGGACCCTACGAGCAGTACTTC.

This rearrangement joins TRBV5-1 to TRBJ2-6; weak D call: TRBD1 (5 bases). V was trimmed by 0 bases and J by 4 bases, leaving 8 bases between them. CDR1 and CDR2 (germline): SGHRS, YFSETQ. The CDR3 length is 15 residues. In DNA, the CDR3 is TGCGCCAGCAGCTTGGAAGGGGTCGGGGCCAACGTCCTGACTTTC. Translation gives CASSLEGVGANVLTF.

The chain uses TRBV10-3 and TRBJ2-3; no clear D. Germline assignment: CDR1 ENHRY and CDR2 SYGVKD. The CDR3 consists of 11 residues. V gave up 4 bases and J gave up 5 bases, with 4 bases separating them. The CDR3 spells CAISVLDTQYF. The CDR3, as DNA: TGTGCCATCAGTGTACTAGATACGCAGTATTTT.

The CDR3 protein is CASSGLRWGYEQYF. The CDR3 DNA is TGTGCCAGCAGTGGGCTCAGGTGGGGCTACGAGCAGTACTTC. The chain has TRBV2 and TRBJ2-7; no firm D call. The V end lost 4 bases, the J end lost 3 bases, and 13 bases lay between the germline ends. The germline gives CDR1 SNHLY, CDR2 FYNNEI. The CDR3 sequence is 14 residues long.

The V gene is TRBV30, the J gene TRBJ1-2; D possibly corresponds to TRBD1 (6 bases). The length of the CDR3 is 13 residues. Germline lookup yields CDR1 GTSNPN and CDR2 SVGIG (reference sequence). V lost 2 bases and J lost 7, with 14 bases in between. CDR3 coding DNA: TGTGCCTGGAGTCAACAGGGTTTTAGTGGCTACACCTTC. Amino acids: CAWSQQGFSGYTF. Variable domain in full (rest from reference TRBV30 and TRBJ1-2): SQTIHQWPATLVQPVGSPLSLECTVEGTSNPNLYWYRQAAGRGLQLLFYSVGIGQISSEVPQNLSASRPQDRQFILSSKKLLLSDSGFYLCAWSQQGFSGYTFGSGTRLTVV.

The rearrangement uses TRBV29-1 and TRBJ2-7; D uncertain. CDR3 length equals 13 residues. Between the trimmed V and J ends, which lost 6 bases and 0 bases, there was a span of 12 bases. Looked up from germline, CDR1 is SQVTM and CDR2 is ANQGSEA. The CDR3 bases are TGCAGCGTAGAAACTTACAGCTCCTACGAGCAGTACTTC. It is translated as CSVETYSSYEQYF.

The J gene is TRBJ2-3, the V gene TRBV4-2, with a tentative D call TRBD1 (6 bases). With 0 bases removed from V and 2 bases from J, the gap between germline ends came to 18 bases. The CDR3 is made up of 18 amino acids. Germline V gene lookup returns CDR1 LGHNA and CDR2 YNFKEQ. CDR3 in amino acids: CASSQETQGLGSTDTQYF. The CDR3 coding sequence is TGTGCCAGCAGCCAAGAGACGCAGGGGTTGGGGTCCACAGATACGCAGTATTTT.

The rearrangement joins TRBV29-1 to TRBJ1-3; TRBD1 aligns across 7 bases. The CDR3 runs 11 residues. The V gene's germline CDR1 is SQVTM and CDR2 ANQGSEA. V lost 5 bases, J lost 8 bases, and 3 bases stayed unmatched. The DNA for the CDR3 is TGCAGCGTTTCGACAGGGTACACCATATATTTT. This sequence encodes CSVSTGYTIYF.

This clone was found a few times. The gene calls are TRBV28 and TRBJ1-5; tentatively, D is TRBD1 (5 bases). Trimming cost V 4 bases and J 3 bases, with 7 bases left between them. CDR1 is MDHEN and CDR2 is SYDVKM in the germline V gene. This CDR3 spans 13 amino acids. The CDR3 coding sequence is TGTGCCAGCAGTTGGGGGTCCAATCAGCCCCAGCATTTT. It specifies CASSWGSNQPQHF.

The chain links TRBV9 to TRBJ1-1, with TRBD1 identical over 7 bases. The germline CDR1 and CDR2 sequences are SGDLS and YYNGEE. Trimming took 0 bases from V and 3 from J; bases not matched to a gene: 8. The CDR3 runs 16 residues. The CDR3 nucleotides are TGTGCCAGCAGCGTAGGTGGTTGGGACAGCGACACTGAAGCTTTCTTT. Translation: CASSVGGWDSDTEAFF.

This clone has only a few counts. The V and J genes are TRBV9 and TRBJ1-3, with 7 bases aligning to TRBD1. J gave up 8 bases and V 4 bases, and 6 bases lay outside the gene matches. This CDR3 is built from 13 residues. The germline gives CDR1 SGDLS, CDR2 YYNGEE. CDR3 loop: CASSPGTEDTIYF. The CDR3, as DNA: TGTGCCAGCAGCCCCGGGACAGAGGACACCATATATTTT.

In nucleotides, the CDR3 is TGTGCCAGCAGCCCCTGGTGGGGGCTGGGGGCCAACGTCCTGACTTTC. The encoded protein is CASSPWWGLGANVLTF. The chain joins TRBV5-8 to TRBJ2-6; TRBD1 is a possible D gene (6 bases). This CDR3 is 16 amino acids long. The germline gives CDR1 SGHTS, CDR2 YDEGEE. Trimming removed 4 bases at V and 4 bases at J, with 15 bases between. The full variable domain, rest sourced from reference TRBV5-8 and TRBJ2-6, is EAGVTQSPTHLIKTRGQQATLRCSPISGHTSVYWYQQALGLGLQFLLWYDEGEERNRGNFPPRFSGRQFPNYSSELNVNALELEDSALYLCASSPWWGLGANVLTFGAGSRLTVL.

V is TRBV7-9 and J is TRBJ1-4, with a weak D call TRBD1 (5 bases). The CDR3 has 14 residues. Per germline, CDR1 SEHNR and CDR2 FQNEAQ (reference sequence). The V gene lost 4 bases and the J gene lost 6 bases, with 12 bases spanning the gap. The CDR3 protein is CASSSRDGYEKLFF. Written as DNA, the CDR3 is TGTGCCAGCAGCTCCCGGGACGGCTATGAAAAACTGTTTTTT.

The genes are TRBV5-6 and TRBJ2-5, with 8 bases that match TRBD1. The CDR3 length is 15 residues. The V gene end was trimmed by 1 base and the J gene end by 5 bases; junction bases not matched to a gene: 7. Germline CDR1 SGHDT, CDR2 YYEEEE. Here the CDR3 reads CASSLSGQGRETQYF. CDR3 DNA sequence: TGTGCCAGCAGCTTGAGCGGACAGGGCCGGGAGACCCAGTACTTC. Combining the CDR3 with reference TRBV5-6 and TRBJ2-5 gives the whole variable domain DAGVTQSPTHLIKTRGQQVTLRCSPKSGHDTVSWYQQALGQGPQFIFQYYEEEERQRGNFPDRFSGHQFPNYSSELNVNALLLGDSALYLCASSLSGQGRETQYFGPGTRLLVL.

This sequence joins TRBV30 and TRBJ1-5; D is uncertain. CDR3 size: 13 residues. The germline V and J ends were trimmed by 3 bases and 1 base, with 7 bases remaining between them. CDR1 is GTSNPN and CDR2 is SVGIG in the germline V gene (reference sequence). CDR3 DNA sequence: TGTGCCTGGAGCCGGGAAAGCAATCAGCCCCAGCATTTT. Amino acids: CAWSRESNQPQHF. The full variable domain, rest sourced from reference TRBV30 and TRBJ1-5, is SQTIHQWPATLVQPVGSPLSLECTVEGTSNPNLYWYRQAAGRGLQLLFYSVGIGQISSEVPQNLSASRPQDRQFILSSKKLLLSDSGFYLCAWSRESNQPQHFGDGTRLSIL.